This TCR beta chain originates from a study of glioma-infiltrating T cells. General study findings and limits: Above-expected tissue-blood divergence occurred in all gliomas, most in low-grade ones. Only very few CDR3 sequences appeared in both tissue and blood.

This clonotype has a count of ten or more. No antigen is known for it. TCR alpha and beta CDR3 regions were amplified from RNA using iRepertoire nested multiplex PCR. For one-step reverse transcription and amplification, roughly 95-450 ng of tissue mRNA or PBMC total RNA was used. Using its own MiXCR run on the multiplex PCR reads, TCRdb lists one record per CDR3 protein. This table holds fewer than 110,000 distinct CDR3 sequences, around 31% found once. CDR1 is MNHNS and CDR2 is SASEGT in the germline V gene. The CDR3 is 17 residues long. V was clipped by 6 bases and J by 10 bases; unmatched bases: 15.

Sequenced: glioma tissue, nonneoplastic brain tissue, or PBMCs (not recorded which). The TCR comes from a human donor with low-grade glioma or glioblastoma, undergoing nonglioma brain surgery, or in good health (not recorded which). The rearrangement joins TRBV6-1 to TRBJ1-6; 10 positions match TRBD1. The CDR3 reads CASSPPGQGPLGSPLHF. DNA of the CDR3: TGTGCCAGCAGCCCCCCGGGACAGGGGCCCTTGGGCTCACCCCTCCACTTT.